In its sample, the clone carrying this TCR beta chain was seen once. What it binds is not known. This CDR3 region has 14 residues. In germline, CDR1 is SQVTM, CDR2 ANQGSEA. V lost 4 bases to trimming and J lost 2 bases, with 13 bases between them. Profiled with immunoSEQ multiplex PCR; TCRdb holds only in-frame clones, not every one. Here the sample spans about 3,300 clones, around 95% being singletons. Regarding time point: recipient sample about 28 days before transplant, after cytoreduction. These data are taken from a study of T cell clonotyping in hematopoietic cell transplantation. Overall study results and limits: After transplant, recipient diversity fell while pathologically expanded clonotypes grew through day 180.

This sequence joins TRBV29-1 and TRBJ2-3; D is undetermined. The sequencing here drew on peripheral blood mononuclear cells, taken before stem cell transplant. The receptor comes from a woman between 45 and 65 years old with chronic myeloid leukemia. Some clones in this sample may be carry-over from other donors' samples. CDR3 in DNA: TGCAGCGTTGGGAGTAGCCTAAACACAGATACGCAGTATTTT. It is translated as CSVGSSLNTDTQYF.